The 9 T cell receptor beta chains below all came from one sample that was sequenced in a study of shared clonotypes between healthy human individuals. TCRdb keeps only in-frame clones here, not all; method: immunoSEQ multiplex PCR. The table lists approximately 1,000,000 clones, roughly 80% of them singletons, with 0.89% in the top ten. The specimen sequenced was memory CD4+ T cells from PBMCs. The subset denotes: CD45RA-negative fraction. The origin of the receptors is a man between 18 and 35 years old in good health. Some clones in this sample may be carry-over from other donors' samples.

V is TRBV11-2 and J is TRBJ2-7, with a possible D match to TRBD2 (6 bases). V was pared by 4 bases and J by 1 base, with 14 bases between. Germline V lookup: CDR1 SGHAT, CDR2 FQNNGV. This CDR3 is built from 15 residues. The CDR3 is CASSSPRDGSYEQYF. The CDR3 bases are TGTGCCAGCAGCTCACCGCGGGACGGGTCCTACGAGCAGTACTTC.

A word on this clone: Distinct nucleotide sequences in the sample also encode this CDR3. V and J are TRBV15 and TRBJ2-3; D gene ambiguous. In germline, CDR1 is LNHNV, CDR2 YYDKDF (reference sequence). The CDR3 has 12 residues. V lost 3 bases and J lost 6, with 7 bases in between. DNA of the CDR3: TGTGCCACCAGCAGGGCGGAGGATACGCAGTATTTT. Residues: CATSRAEDTQYF.

Of note for this clone: The sample holds other DNA sequences that translate to the same CDR3. The V and J genes are TRBV5-4 and TRBJ2-7, with D hard to call. V lost 0 bases and J lost 0, with 7 bases in between. The length of the CDR3 is 14 residues. CDR1 SGHNT and CDR2 YYREEE come from the germline V gene (reference sequence). DNA for the CDR3: TGTGCCAGCAGCTTGGGCCGCAGCTCCTACGAGCAGTACTTC. Encoded protein: CASSLGRSSYEQYF.

The V and J genes are TRBV19 and TRBJ2-7; 9 positions agree with TRBD2. The CDR3 length is 15 residues. Looked up from germline, CDR1 is LNHDA and CDR2 is SQIVND (reference sequence). V gave up 7 bases and J gave up 4 bases; unmatched junction bases: 11. CDR3 residues: CASTLSGSTGYEQYF. Written as DNA, the CDR3 is TGTGCCAGTACCCTTAGCGGGAGTACGGGTTACGAGCAGTACTTC.

The chain links TRBV5-6 to TRBJ1-2; D not certain. The V and J ends lost 1 base and 3 bases respectively, with 10 bases between them. The CDR3 is made up of 14 amino acids. From germline, CDR1 is SGHDT and CDR2 YYEEEE. The CDR3 coding sequence is TGTGCCAGCAGCTTGCCTGGGGAAGACTATGGCTACACCTTC. Protein: CASSLPGEDYGYTF.

This clone has more than one count but fewer than ten. The V gene is TRBV11-2, the J gene TRBJ1-4; D might be TRBD1 (5 bases). Germline CDR1 is SGHAT and CDR2 is FQNNGV. The V and J ends lost 8 bases and 6 bases respectively, with 13 bases between them. The CDR3 runs 13 residues. In DNA form, the CDR3 reads TGTGCCAGCTCCTGGGGCGGGGATGAAAAACTGTTTTTT. Translated: CASSWGGDEKLFF.

The chain has TRBV6-5 and TRBJ2-3; D unclear. Trimming removed 6 bases from V and 2 bases from J, with 9 bases in between. The CDR3 has 13 residues. In germline, CDR1 is MNHEY, CDR2 SVGAGI. This CDR3 is CASRTRPTDTQYF. In nucleotides, the CDR3 is TGTGCCAGCAGGACCCGACCCACAGATACGCAGTATTTT.

The chain employs TRBV18 and TRBJ1-1; tentatively, D is TRBD1 (6 bases). The CDR3 contains 12 residues. Trimming shortened V by 4 bases and J by 8 bases, and 11 bases separated the two germline ends. Per germline, CDR1 KGHSH and CDR2 LQKENI. DNA for the CDR3: TGTGCCAGCTCACGTAGGACAGACGAAGCTTTCTTT. Translated: CASSRRTDEAFF.

V and J are TRBV11-3 and TRBJ2-1; D is perhaps TRBD1 (6 bases). V lost 4 bases and J lost 0, with 10 bases in between. The CDR3 covers 15 residues. Looked up from germline, CDR1 is SGHNT and CDR2 is YENEEA. The CDR3 is CASSSGQSSYNEQFF. CDR3 coding DNA: TGTGCCAGCAGCTCCGGACAGAGCTCCTACAATGAGCAGTTCTTC.